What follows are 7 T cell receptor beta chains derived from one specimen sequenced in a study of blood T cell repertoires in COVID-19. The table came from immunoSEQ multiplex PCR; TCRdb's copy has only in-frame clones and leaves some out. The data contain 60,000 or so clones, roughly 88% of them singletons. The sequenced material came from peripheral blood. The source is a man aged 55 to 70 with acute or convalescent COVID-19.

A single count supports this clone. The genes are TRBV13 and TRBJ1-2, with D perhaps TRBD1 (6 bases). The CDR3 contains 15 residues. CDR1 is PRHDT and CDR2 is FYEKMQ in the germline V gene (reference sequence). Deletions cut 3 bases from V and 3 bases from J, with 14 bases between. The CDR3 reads CASSFRQGTYYGYTF. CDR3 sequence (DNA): TGTGCCAGCAGCTTCCGTCAGGGGACATACTATGGCTACACCTTC. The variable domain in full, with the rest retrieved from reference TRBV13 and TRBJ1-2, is AAGVIQSPRHLIKEKRETATLKCYPIPRHDTVYWYQQGPGQDPQFLISFYEKMQSDKGSIPDRFSAQQFSDYHSELNMSSLELGDSALYFCASSFRQGTYYGYTFGSGTRLTVV.

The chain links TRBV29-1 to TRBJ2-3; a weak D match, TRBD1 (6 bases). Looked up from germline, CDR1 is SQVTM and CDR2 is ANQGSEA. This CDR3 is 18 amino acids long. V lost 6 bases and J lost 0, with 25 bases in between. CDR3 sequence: CSVLGDIGGGVSTDTQYF. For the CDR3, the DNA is TGCAGCGTCCTCGGGGACATCGGAGGTGGGGTAAGCACAGATACGCAGTATTTT.

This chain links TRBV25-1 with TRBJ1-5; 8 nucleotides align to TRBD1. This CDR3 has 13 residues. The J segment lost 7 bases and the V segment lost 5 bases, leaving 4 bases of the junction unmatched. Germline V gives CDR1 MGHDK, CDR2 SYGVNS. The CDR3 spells CASSPGGLQPQHF. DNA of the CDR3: TGTGCCAGCAGTCCAGGGGGCCTCCAGCCCCAGCATTTT.

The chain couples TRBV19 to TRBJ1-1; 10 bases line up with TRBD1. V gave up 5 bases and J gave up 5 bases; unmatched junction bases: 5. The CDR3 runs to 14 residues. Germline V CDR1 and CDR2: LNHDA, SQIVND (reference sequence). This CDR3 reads CASSRGQGLTEAFF. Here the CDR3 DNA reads TGTGCCAGTAGTCGGGGACAGGGGCTTACTGAAGCTTTCTTT.

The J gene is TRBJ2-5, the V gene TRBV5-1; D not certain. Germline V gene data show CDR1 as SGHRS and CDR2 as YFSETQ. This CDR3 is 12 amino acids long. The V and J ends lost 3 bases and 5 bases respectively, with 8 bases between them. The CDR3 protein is CASSSTRETQYF. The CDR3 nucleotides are TGCGCCAGCAGCTCCACCAGGGAGACCCAGTACTTC.

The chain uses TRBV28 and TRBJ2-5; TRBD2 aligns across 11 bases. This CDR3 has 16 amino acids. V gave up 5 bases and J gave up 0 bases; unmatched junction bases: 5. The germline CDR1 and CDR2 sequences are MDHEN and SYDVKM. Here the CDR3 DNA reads TGTGCCAGCAGTCTGGTAGCGGGAGGGTACCAAGAGACCCAGTACTTC. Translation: CASSLVAGGYQETQYF.

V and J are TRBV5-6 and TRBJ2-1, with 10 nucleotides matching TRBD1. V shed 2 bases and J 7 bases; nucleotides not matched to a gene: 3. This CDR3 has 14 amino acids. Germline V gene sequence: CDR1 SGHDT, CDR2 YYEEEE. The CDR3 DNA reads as TGTGCCAGCAGCTTTTGGACAGGGGGTAATGAGCAGTTCTTC. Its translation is CASSFWTGGNEQFF.